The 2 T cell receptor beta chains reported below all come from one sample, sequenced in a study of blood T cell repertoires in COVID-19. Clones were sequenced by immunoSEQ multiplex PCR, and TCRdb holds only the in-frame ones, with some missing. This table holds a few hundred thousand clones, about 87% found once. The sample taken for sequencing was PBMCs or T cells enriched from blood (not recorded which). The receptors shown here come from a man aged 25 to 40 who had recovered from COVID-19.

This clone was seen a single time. The CDR3 loop reads CASSPRGRDYGYTF. The CDR3 DNA follows: TGTGCCAGCAGCCCCCGCGGCAGGGACTATGGCTACACCTTC. The chain has TRBV11-2 and TRBJ1-2; maybe TRBD1 (5 bases). The CDR3 has 14 residues. The V end was cut by 5 bases, the J end by 3 bases, with 13 bases between. Per the germline V gene, CDR1 is SGHAT and CDR2 is FQNNGV.

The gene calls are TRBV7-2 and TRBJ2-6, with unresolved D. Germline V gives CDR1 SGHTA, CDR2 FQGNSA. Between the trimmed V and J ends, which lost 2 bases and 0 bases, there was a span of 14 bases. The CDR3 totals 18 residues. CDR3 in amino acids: CASSLRAASHSGANVLTF. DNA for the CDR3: TGTGCCAGCAGCTTACGTGCGGCAAGCCACTCTGGGGCCAACGTCCTGACTTTC.